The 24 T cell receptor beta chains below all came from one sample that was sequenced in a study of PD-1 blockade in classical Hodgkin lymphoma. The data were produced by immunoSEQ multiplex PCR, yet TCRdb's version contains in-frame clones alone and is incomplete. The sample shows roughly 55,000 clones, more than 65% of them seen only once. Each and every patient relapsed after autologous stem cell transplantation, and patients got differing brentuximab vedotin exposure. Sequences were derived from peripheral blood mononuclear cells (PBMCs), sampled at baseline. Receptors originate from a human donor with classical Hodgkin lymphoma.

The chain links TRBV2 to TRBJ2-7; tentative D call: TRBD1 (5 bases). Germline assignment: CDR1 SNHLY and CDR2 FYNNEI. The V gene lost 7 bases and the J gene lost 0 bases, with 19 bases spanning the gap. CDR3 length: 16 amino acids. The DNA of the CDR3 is TGTGCCAGCAAAAACCCCCACAGGCTCCGCTCCTACGAGCAGTACTTC. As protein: CASKNPHRLRSYEQYF.

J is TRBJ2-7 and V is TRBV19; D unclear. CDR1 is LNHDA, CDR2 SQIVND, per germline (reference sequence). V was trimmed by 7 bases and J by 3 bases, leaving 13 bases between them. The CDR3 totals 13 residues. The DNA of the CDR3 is TGTGCCAGTAAGTTAGGTATTGGCTACGAGCAGTACTTC. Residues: CASKLGIGYEQYF.

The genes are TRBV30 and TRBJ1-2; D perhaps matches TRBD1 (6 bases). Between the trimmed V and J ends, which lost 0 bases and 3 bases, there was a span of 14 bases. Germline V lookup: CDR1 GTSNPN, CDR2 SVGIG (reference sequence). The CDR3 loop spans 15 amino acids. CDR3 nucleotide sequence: TGTGCCTGGAGTGTTTTGGGGGCGGTCGACTATGGCTACACCTTC. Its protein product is CAWSVLGAVDYGYTF.

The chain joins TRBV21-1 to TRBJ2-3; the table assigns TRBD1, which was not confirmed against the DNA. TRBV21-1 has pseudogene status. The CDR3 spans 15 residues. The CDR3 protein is CASSSRRGDTDTQYF. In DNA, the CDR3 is TGTGCCAGCAGCAGCCGCAGGGGGGACACAGATACGCAGTATTTT.

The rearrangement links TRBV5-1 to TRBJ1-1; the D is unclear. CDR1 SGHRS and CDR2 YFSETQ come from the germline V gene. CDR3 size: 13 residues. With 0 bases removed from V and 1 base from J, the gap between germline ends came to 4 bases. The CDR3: CASSLAENTEAFF. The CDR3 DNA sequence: TGCGCCAGCAGCTTGGCAGAGAACACTGAAGCTTTCTTT.

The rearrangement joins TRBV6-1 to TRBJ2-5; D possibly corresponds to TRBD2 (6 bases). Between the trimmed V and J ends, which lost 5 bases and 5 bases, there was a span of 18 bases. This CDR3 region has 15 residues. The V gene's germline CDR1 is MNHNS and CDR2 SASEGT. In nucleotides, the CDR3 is TGTGCCAGCAGTACCTTTCCGGGAGAAATCGAGACCCAGTACTTC. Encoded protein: CASSTFPGEIETQYF.

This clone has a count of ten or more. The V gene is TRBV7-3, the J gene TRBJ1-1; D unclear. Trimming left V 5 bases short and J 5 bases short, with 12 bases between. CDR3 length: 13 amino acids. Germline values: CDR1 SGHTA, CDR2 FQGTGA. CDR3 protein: CASSPLTQTEAFF. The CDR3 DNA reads TGTGCCAGCAGCCCTTTGACCCAAACTGAAGCTTTCTTT.

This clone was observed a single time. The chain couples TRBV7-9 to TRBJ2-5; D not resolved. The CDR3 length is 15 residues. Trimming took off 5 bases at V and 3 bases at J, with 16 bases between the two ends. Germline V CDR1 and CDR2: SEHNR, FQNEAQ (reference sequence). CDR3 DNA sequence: TGTGCCAGCAGCGTATGGACCGGAGATGAAGAGACCCAGTACTTC. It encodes CASSVWTGDEETQYF.

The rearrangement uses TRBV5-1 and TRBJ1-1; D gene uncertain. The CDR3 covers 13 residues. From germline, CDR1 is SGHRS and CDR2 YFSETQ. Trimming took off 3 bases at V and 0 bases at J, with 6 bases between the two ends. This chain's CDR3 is CASSSRMNTEAFF. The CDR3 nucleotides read TGCGCCAGCAGCTCCCGGATGAACACTGAAGCTTTCTTT.

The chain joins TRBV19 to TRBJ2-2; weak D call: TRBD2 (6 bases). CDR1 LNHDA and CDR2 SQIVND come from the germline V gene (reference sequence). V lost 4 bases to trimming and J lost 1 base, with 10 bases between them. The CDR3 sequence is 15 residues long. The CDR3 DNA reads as TGTGCCAGTAGTAGGCAGCGGGTGAACACCGGGGAGCTGTTTTTT. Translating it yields CASSRQRVNTGELFF.

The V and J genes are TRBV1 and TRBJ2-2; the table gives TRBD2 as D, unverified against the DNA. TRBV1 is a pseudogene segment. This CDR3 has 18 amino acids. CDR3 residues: CTSSPSGASGLWTGELFF. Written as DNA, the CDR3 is TGCACCAGCAGCCCGTCGGGGGCTAGCGGGTTGTGGACCGGGGAGCTGTTTTTT.

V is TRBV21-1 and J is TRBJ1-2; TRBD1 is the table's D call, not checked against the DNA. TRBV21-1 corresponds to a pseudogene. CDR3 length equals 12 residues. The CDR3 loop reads CASSKDRGQYTF. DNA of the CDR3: TGTGCCAGCAGCAAAGACAGGGGGCAATACACCTTC.

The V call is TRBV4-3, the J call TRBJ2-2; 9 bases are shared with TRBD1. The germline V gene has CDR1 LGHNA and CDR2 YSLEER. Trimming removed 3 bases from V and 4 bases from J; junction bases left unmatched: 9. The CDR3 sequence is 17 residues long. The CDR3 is CASSHRLGQGGTGELFF. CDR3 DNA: TGCGCCAGCAGCCATCGCTTGGGACAGGGAGGCACCGGGGAGCTGTTTTTT.

CDR3 bases: TGTGCCAGCAGTGAAGCTCCGAATGGCAATGAGCAGTTCTTC. This translates into CASSEAPNGNEQFF. The V call is TRBV25-1, the J call TRBJ2-1; D remains unclear. The CDR3 is 14 amino acids. The V gene lost 2 bases and the J gene lost 6 bases, with 11 bases spanning the gap. CDR1 MGHDK and CDR2 SYGVNS come from the germline V gene.

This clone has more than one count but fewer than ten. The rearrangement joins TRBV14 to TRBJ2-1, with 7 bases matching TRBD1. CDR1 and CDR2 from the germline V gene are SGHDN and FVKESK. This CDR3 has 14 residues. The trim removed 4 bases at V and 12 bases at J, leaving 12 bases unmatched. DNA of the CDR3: TGTGCCAGCAGCCTAGACAGGGTCGGGAATCGGCAGTTCTTC. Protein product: CASSLDRVGNRQFF.

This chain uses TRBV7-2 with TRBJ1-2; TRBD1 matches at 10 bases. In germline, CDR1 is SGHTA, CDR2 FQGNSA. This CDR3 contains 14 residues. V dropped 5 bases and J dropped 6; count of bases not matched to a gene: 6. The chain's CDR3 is CASSMRDRGHGYTF. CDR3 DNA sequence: TGTGCCAGCAGCATGCGGGACAGGGGACATGGCTACACCTTC.

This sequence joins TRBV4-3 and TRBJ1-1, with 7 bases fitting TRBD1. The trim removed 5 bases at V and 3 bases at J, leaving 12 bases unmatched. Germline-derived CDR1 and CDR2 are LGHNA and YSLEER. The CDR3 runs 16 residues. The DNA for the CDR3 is TGCGCCAGCAGCACTCCCCGGACAGGCAGATACACTGAAGCTTTCTTT. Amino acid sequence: CASSTPRTGRYTEAFF.

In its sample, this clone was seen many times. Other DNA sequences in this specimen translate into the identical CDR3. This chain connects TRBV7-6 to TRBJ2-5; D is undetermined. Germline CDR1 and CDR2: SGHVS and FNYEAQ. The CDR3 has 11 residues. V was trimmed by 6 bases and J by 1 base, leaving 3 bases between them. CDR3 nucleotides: TGTGCCAGCAGTCTCCAAGAGACCCAGTACTTC. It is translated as CASSLQETQYF.

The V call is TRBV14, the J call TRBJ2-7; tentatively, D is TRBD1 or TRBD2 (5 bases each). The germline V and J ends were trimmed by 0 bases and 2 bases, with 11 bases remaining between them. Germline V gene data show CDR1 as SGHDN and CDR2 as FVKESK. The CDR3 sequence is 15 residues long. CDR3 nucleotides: TGTGCCAGCAGCCAAGATTGGGGACGCGCCTACGAGCAGTACTTC. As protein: CASSQDWGRAYEQYF. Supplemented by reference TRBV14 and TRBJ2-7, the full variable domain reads EAGVTQFPSHSVIEKGQTVTLRCDPISGHDNLYWYRRVMGKEIKFLLHFVKESKQDESGMPNNRFLAERTGGTYSTLKVQPAELEDSGVYFCASSQDWGRAYEQYFGPGTRLTVT.

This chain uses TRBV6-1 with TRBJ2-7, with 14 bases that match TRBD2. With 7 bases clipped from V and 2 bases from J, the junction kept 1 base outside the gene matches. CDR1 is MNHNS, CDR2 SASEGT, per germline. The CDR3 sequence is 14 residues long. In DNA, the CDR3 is TGTGCCAGCAAGGGACTAGCGGGGGCCTACGAGCAGTACTTC. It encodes CASKGLAGAYEQYF.

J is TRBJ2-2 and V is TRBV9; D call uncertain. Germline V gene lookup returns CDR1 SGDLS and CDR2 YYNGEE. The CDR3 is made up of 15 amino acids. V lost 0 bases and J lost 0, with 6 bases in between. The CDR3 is CASSVGLANTGELFF. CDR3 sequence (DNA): TGTGCCAGCAGCGTAGGGCTAGCGAACACCGGGGAGCTGTTTTTT.

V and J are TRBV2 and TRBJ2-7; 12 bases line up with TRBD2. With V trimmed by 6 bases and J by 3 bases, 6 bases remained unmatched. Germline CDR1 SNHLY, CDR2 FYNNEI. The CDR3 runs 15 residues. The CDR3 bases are TGTGCCAGCAGCGATACTAGCGGGAGGTTCTACGAGCAGTACTTC. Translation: CASSDTSGRFYEQYF.

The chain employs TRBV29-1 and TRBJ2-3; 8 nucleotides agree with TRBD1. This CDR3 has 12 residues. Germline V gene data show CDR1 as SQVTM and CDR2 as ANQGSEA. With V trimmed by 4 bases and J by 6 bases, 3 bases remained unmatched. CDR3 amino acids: CSVGQGRDTQYF. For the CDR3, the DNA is TGCAGCGTTGGACAGGGGCGGGATACGCAGTATTTT.

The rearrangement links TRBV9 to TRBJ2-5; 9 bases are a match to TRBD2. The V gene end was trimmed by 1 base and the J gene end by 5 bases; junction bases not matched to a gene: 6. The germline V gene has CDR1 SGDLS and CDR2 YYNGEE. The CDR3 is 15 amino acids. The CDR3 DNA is TGTGCCAGCAGCGTAAGTAGCGGGAGTAAGGAGACCCAGTACTTC. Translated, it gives CASSVSSGSKETQYF.